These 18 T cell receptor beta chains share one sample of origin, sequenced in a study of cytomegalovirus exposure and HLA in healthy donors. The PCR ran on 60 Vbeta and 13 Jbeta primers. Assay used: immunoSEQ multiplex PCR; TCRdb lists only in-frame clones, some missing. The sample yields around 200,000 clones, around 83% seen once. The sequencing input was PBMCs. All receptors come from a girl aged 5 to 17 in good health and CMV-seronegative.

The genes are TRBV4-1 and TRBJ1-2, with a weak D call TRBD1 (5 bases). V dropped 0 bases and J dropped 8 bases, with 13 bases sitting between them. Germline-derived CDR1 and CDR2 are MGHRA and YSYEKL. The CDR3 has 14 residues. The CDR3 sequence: CASSQDERGWGYTF. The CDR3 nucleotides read TGCGCCAGCAGCCAAGATGAAAGGGGTTGGGGCTACACCTTC.

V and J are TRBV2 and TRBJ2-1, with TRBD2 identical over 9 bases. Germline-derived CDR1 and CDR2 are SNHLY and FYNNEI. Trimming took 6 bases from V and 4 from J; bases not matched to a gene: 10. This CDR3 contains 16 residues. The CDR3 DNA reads TGTGCCAGCAGGGGACTAGCCCCCGGGGCTTACAATGAGCAGTTCTTC. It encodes CASRGLAPGAYNEQFF.

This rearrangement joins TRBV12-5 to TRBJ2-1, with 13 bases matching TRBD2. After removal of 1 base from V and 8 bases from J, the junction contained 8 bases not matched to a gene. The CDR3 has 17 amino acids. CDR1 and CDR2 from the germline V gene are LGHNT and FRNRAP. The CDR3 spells CASGLEPGTSGAYEQFF. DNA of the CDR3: TGTGCTAGTGGTTTGGAGCCGGGGACTAGCGGGGCATATGAGCAGTTCTTC.

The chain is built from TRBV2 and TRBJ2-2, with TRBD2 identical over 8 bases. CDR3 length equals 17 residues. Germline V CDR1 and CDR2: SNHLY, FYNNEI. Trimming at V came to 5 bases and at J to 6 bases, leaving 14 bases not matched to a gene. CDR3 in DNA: TGTGCCAGCAGTCCCCTTTCCAGCGGGAGTAATGCCGGGGAGCTGTTTTTT. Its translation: CASSPLSSGSNAGELFF.

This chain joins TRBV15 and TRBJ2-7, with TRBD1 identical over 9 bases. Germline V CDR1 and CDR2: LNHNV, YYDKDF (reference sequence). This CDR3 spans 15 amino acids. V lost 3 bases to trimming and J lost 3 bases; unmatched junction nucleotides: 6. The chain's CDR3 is CATSSQTGGGYEQYF. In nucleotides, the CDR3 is TGTGCCACCAGCAGCCAGACAGGGGGTGGCTACGAGCAGTACTTC.

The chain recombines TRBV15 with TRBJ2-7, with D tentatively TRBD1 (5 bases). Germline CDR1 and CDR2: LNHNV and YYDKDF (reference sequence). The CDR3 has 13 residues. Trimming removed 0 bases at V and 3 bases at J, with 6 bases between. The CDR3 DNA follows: TGTGCCACCAGCAGAGACAGGGACTACGAGCAGTACTTC. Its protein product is CATSRDRDYEQYF.

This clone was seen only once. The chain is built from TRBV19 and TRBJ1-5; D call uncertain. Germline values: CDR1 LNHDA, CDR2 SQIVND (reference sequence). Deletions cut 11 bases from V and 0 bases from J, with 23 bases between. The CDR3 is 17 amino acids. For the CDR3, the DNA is TGTGCCTCCTGCGGGATAGGGCAGGACTATAGCAATCAGCCCCAGCATTTT. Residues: CASCGIGQDYSNQPQHF.

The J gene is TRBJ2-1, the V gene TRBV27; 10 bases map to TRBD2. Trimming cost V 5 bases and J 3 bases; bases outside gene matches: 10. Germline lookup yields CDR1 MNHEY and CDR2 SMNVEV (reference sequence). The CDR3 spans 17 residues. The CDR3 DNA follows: TGTGCCAGCAGTAACTCACTAGCGGGATGGTACTACAATGAGCAGTTCTTC. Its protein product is CASSNSLAGWYYNEQFF.

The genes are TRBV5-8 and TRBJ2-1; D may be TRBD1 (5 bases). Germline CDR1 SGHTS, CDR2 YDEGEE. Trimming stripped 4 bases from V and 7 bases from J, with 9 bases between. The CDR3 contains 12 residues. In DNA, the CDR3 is TGTGCCAGCAGCGCCGACAGTAATGAGCAGTTCTTC. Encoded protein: CASSADSNEQFF.

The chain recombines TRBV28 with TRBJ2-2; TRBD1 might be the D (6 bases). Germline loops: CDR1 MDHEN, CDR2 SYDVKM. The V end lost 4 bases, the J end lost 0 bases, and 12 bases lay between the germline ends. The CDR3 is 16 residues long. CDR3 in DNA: TGTGCCAGCAGTTCTACCGGGACAACGAACACCGGGGAGCTGTTTTTT. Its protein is CASSSTGTTNTGELFF.

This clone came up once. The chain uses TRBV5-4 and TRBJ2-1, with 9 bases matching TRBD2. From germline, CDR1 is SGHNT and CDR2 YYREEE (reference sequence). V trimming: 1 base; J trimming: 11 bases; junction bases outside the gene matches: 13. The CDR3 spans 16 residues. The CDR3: CASSLRSGGDTMKQFF. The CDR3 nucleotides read TGTGCCAGCAGCTTGCGTAGCGGGGGCGATACAATGAAGCAGTTCTTC.

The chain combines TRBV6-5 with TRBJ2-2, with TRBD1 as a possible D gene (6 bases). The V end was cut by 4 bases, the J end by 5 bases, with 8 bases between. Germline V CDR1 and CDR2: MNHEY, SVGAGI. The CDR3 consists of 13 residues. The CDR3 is CASSSQGTGELFF. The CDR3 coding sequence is TGTGCCAGCAGTTCGCAGGGGACCGGGGAGCTGTTTTTT.

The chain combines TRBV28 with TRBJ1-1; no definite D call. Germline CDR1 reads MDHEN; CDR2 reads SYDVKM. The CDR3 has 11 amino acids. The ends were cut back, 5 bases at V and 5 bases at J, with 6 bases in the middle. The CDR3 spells CASSLPTEAFF. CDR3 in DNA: TGTGCCAGCAGTCTTCCGACTGAAGCTTTCTTT.

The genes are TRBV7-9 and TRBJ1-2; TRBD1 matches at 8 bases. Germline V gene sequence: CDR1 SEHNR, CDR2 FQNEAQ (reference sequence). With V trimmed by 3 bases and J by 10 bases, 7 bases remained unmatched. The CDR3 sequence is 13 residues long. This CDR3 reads CASSLGQASDYTF. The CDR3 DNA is TGTGCCAGCAGCTTGGGACAGGCGTCTGACTACACCTTC.

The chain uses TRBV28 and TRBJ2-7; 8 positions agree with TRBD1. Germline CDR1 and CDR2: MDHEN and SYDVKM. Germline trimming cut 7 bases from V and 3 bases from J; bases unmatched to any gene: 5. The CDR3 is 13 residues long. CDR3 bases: TGTGCCAGCACTCAGGACAGGGTCTACGAGCAGTACTTC. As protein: CASTQDRVYEQYF.

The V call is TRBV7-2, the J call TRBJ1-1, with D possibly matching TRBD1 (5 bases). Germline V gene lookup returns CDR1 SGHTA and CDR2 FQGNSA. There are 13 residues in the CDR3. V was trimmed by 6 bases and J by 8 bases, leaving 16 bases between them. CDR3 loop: CASSSPLHREAFF. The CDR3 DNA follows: TGTGCCAGCAGTTCCCCCCTCCACAGGGAAGCTTTCTTT.

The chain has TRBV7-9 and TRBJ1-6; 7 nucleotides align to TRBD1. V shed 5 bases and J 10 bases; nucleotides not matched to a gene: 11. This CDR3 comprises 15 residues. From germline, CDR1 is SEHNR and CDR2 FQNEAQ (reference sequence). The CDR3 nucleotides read TGTGCCAGCAGCCTCGACGGACAGGTCGCCTCACCCCTCCACTTT. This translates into CASSLDGQVASPLHF.

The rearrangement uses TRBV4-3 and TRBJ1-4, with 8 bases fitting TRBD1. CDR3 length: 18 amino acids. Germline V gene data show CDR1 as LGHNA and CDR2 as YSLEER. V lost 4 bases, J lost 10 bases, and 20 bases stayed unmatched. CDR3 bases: TGCGCCAGCAGCCGAGGTGTCCAGGGGGCGGGGTCTCTTCGAAAACTGTTTTTT. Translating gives CASSRGVQGAGSLRKLFF.